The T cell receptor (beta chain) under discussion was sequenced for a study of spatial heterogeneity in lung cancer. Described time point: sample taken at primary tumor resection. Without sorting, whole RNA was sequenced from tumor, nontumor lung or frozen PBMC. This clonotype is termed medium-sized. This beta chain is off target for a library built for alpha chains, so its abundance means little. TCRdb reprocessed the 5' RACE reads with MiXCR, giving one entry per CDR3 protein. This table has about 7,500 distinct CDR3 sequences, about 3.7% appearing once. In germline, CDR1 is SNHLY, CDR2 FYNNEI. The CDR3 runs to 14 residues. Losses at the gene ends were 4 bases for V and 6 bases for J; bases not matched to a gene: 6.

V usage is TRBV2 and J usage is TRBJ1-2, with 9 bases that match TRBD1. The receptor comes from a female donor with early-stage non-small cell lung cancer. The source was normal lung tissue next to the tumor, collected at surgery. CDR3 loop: CASSVTGGKDGYTF. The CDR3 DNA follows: TGTGCCAGCAGTGTAACAGGGGGCAAGGATGGCTACACCTTC.